This T cell receptor (beta chain) was retrieved from a study of Ad26.COV2.S vaccination and SARS-CoV-2 variants. Study-level findings and limits: Among vaccine recipients, spike-specific TCR breadth exceeded that of placebo recipients. Comparable non-spike TCR breadth was observed in vaccine and placebo recipients. Spike-specific responses of CD8+ and CD4+ T cells were reported to display substantial breadth after vaccination. The analyses of TCR breadth and depth may have understated the size of total T cell responses.

After removal of 3 bases from V and 6 bases from J, the junction contained 13 bases not matched to a gene. The CDR3 has 16 residues. Germline V lookup: CDR1 WNHNN, CDR2 SYGVQD (reference sequence). Sequencing was performed with immunoSEQ multiplex PCR; in TCRdb, only in-frame clones are kept and a portion is missing. The sample gives about 180,000 clones, around nine tenths of which show up once; 5.9% is in the top ten. This clone was detected only a few times. Its antigen is still unknown. The starting material was peripheral blood, obtained after recovery from COVID-19. This clonotype was sampled from a human donor who had recovered from COVID-19. J is TRBJ2-7 and V is TRBV10-1; 8 bases agree with TRBD2. CDR3 in amino acids: CASSDSRAGVEGEQYF. DNA for the CDR3: TGCGCCAGCAGTGATTCCCGAGCGGGAGTAGAAGGCGAGCAGTACTTC.